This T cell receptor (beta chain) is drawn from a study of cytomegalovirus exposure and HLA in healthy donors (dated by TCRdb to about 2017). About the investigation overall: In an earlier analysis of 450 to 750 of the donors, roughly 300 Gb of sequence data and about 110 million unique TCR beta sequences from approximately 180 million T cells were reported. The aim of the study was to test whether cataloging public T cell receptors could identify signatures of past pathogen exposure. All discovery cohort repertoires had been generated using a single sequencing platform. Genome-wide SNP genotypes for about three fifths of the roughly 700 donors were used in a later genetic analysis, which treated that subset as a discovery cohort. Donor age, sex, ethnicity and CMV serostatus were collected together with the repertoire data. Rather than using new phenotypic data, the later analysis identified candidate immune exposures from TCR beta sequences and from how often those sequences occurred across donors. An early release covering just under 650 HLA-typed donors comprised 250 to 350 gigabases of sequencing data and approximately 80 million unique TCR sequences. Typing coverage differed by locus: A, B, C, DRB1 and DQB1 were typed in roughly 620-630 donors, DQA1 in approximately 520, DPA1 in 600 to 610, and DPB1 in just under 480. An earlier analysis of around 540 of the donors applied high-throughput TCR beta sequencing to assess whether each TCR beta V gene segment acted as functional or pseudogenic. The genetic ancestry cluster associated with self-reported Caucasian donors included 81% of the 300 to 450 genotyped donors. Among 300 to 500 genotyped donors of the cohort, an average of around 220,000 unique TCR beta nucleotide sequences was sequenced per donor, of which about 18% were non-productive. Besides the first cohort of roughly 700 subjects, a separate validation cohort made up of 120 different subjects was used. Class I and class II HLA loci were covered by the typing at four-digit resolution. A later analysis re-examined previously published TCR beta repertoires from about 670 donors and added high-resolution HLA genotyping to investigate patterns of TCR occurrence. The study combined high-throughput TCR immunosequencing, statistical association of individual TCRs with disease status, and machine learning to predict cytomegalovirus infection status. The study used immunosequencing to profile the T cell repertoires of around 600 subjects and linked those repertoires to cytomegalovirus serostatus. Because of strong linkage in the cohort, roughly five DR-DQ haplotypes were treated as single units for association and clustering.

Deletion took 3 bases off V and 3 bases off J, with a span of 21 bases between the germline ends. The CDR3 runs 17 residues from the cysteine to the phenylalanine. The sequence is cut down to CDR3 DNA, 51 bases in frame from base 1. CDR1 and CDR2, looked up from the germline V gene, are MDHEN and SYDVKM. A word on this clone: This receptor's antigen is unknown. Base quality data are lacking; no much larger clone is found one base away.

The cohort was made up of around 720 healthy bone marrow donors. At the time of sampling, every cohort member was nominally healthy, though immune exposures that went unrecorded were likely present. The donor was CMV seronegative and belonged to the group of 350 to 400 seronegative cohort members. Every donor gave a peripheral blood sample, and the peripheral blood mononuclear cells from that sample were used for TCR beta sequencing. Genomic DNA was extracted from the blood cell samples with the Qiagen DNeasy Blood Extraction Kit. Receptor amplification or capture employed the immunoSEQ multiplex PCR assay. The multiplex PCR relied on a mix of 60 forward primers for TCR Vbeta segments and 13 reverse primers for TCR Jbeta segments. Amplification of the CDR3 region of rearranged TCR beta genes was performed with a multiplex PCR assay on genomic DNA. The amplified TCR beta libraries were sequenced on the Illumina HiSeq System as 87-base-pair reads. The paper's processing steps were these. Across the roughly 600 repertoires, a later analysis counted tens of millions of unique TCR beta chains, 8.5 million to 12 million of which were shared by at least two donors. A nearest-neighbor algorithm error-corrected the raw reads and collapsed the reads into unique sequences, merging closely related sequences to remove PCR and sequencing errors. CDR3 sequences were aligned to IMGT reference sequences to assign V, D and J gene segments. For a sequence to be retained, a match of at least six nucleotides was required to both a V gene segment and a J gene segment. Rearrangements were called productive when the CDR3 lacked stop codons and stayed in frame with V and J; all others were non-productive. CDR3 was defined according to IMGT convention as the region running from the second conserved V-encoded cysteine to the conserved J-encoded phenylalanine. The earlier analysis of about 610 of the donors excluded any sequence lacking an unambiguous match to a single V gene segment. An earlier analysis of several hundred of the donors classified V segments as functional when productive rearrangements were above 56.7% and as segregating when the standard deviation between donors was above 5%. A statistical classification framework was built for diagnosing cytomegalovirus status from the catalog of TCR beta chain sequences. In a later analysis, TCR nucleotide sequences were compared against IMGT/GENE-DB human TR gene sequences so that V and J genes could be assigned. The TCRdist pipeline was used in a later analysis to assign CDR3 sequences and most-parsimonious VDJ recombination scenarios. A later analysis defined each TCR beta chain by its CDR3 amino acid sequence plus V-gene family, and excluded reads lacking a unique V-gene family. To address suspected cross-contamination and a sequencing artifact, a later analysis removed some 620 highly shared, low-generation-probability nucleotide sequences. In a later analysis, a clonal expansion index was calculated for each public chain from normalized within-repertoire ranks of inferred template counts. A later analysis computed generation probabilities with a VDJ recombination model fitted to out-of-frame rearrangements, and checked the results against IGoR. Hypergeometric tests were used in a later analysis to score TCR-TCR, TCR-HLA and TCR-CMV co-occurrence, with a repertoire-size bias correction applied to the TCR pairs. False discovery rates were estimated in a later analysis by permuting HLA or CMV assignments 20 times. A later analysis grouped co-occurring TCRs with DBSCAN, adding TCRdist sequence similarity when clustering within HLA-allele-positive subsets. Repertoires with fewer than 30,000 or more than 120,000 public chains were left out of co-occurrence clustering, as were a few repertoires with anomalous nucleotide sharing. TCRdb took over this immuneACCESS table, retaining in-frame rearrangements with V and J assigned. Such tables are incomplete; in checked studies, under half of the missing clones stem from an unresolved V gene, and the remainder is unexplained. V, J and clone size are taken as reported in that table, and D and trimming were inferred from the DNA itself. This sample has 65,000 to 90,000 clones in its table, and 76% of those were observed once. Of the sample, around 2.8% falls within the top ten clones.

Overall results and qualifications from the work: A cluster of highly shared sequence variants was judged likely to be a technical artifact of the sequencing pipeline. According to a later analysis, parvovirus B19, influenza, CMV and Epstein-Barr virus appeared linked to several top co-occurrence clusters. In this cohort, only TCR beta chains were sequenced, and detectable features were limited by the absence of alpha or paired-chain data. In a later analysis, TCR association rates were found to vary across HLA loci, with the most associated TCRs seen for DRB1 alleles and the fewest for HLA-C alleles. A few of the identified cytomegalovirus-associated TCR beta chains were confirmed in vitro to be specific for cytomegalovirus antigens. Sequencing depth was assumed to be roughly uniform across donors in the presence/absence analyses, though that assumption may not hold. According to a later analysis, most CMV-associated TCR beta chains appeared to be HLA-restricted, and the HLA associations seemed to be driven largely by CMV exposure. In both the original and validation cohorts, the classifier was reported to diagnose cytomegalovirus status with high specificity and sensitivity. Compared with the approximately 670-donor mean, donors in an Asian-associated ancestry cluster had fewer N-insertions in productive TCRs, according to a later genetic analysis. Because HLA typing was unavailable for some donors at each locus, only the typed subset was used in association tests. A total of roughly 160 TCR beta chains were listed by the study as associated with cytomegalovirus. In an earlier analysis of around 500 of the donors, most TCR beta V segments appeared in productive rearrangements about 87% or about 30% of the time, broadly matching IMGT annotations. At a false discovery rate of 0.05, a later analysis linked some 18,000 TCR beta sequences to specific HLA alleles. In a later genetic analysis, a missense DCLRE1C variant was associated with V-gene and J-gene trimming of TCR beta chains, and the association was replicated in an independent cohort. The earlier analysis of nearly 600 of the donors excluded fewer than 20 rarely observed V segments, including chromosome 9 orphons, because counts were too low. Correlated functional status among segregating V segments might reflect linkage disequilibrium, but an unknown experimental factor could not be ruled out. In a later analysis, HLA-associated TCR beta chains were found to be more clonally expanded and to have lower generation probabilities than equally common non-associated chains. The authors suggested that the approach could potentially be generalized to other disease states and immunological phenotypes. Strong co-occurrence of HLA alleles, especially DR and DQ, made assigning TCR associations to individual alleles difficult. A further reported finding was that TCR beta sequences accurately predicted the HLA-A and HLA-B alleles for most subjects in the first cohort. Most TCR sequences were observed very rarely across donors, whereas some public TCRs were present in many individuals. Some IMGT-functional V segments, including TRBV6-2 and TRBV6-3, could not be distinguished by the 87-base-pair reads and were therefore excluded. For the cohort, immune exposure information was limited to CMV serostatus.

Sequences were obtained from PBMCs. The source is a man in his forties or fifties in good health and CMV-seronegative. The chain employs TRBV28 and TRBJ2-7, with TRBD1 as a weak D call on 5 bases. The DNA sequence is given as TGTGCCAGCAGTTTTCCCCTAGGGGTGGGGTTCAACTACGAGCAGTACTTC. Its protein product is CASSFPLGVGFNYEQYF. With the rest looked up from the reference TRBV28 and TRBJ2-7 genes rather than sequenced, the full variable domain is DVKVTQSSRYLVKRTGEKVFLECVQDMDHENMFWYRQDPGLGLRLIYFSYDVKMKEKGDIPEGYSVSREKKERFSLILESASTNQTSMYLCASSFPLGVGFNYEQYFGPGTRLTVT.